The present entry profiles one T cell receptor beta chain with its context. Its antigen is not known. Some clones are missing from TCRdb's copy, which holds only in-frame ones; the method was immunoSEQ multiplex PCR. The table records around 29,000 clones, approximately 90% of them present only once. The data are from a study of T cells in localized non-small cell lung cancer. Points from the study as a whole: Uninvolved nearby lung showed the greatest T cell clonality, exceeding that found in tumor. In adjacent lung appeared a median about 58 of the top 100 tumor clones. Because only a single region of the tumor was sequenced, heterogeneity remains possible. Higher T cell density in the blood was associated with longer overall survival, whereas higher adjacent-lung clonality associated with shorter survival.

The clonotype comes from a female donor older than 55 with stage I lung adenocarcinoma. The material was peripheral blood, obtained before any cancer treatment.

The CDR3 sequence: CASSLGGRRNEKLFF. The CDR3 region has the DNA TGTGCCAGCAGTTTGGGCGGTCGTAGGAATGAAAAACTGTTTTTT. The rearrangement uses TRBV28 and TRBJ1-4; the D is unclear. The germline CDR1 and CDR2 sequences are MDHEN and SYDVKM. The CDR3 covers 15 residues. V lost 3 bases to trimming and J lost 5 bases, with 13 bases between them.